This is a list of T cell receptor beta chains from one sample in a study of CD8 T cells in ankylosing spondylitis. TCRdb processed the 5' RACE reads anew with MiXCR; each CDR3 protein has one entry. Of around 140,000 distinct CDR3 sequences in the sample, approximately 10% were seen once. The sequenced sample was blood, either unsorted or a sorted T cell fraction (not recorded which). The origin of the receptors is a female donor with ankylosing spondylitis or in good health (not recorded which). Both conserved end residues are part of each CDR3. The order of the fields is clone size, D gene, J gene, V gene, CDR3 DNA, CDR3 protein. A D gene is named only where the DNA matches it firmly. Only some rows state a clone size, as once, few, many or a class for expanded clones.

clone_size: many
d_call: -
j_call: TRBJ1-1
v_call: TRBV18
cdr3_nt: TGTGCCAGCTGGACAGAGATGAACACTGAAGCTTTCTTT
cdr3_aa: CASWTEMNTEAFF

clone_size: many
d_call: TRBD2
j_call: TRBJ2-4
v_call: TRBV5-1
cdr3_nt: TGCGCCAGCAGCACCTTAGCGGGGCTAGCCAAAAACATTCAGTACTTC
cdr3_aa: CASSTLAGLAKNIQYF

clone_size: few
d_call: TRBD2
j_call: TRBJ2-1
v_call: TRBV20-1
cdr3_nt: TGCAGTGCTTTCCCGTCCAGCGGGAGTCGACATGAGCAGTTCTTC
cdr3_aa: CSAFPSSGSRHEQFF

clone_size: many
d_call: -
j_call: TRBJ2-5
v_call: TRBV12-3/TRBV12-4
cdr3_nt: TGTGCCAGCAGTTTTAACAACCAAGAGACCCAGTACTTC
cdr3_aa: CASSFNNQETQYF

clone_size: few
d_call: TRBD2
j_call: TRBJ2-4
v_call: TRBV11-3
cdr3_nt: TGTGCCAGCAGCTTAGAGAAGACGGGAGGGGGATACATTCAGTACTTC
cdr3_aa: CASSLEKTGGGYIQYF

clone_size: many
d_call: -
j_call: TRBJ1-2
v_call: TRBV5-1
cdr3_nt: TGCGCCAGCAGCTTGGAGGCACCCTATGGCTACACCTTC
cdr3_aa: CASSLEAPYGYTF

clone_size: -
d_call: TRBD2
j_call: TRBJ2-7
v_call: TRBV10-2
cdr3_nt: TGCGCCAGCACCCCTGCGGGAGGGCTTTACGAGCAGTACTTC
cdr3_aa: CASTPAGGLYEQYF

clone_size: -
d_call: TRBD2
j_call: TRBJ2-5
v_call: TRBV20-1
cdr3_nt: TGCAGTGCTATCTCGACTAGCGGGAAGGAGACCCAGTACTTC
cdr3_aa: CSAISTSGKETQYF

clone_size: few
d_call: -
j_call: TRBJ1-1
v_call: TRBV20-1
cdr3_nt: TGCAGTGCCCGCCTGGGGGCTGCGGACACTGAAGCTTTCTTT
cdr3_aa: CSARLGAADTEAFF

clone_size: many
d_call: TRBD2
j_call: TRBJ2-3
v_call: TRBV20-1
cdr3_nt: TGCAGTGCTAGAGCGGGACTAGCGGGAATGGATGTGAAGAGGCGCACAGATACGCAGTATTTT
cdr3_aa: CSARAGLAGMDVKRRTDTQYF

clone_size: -
d_call: -
j_call: TRBJ2-7
v_call: TRBV6-1
cdr3_nt: TGTGCCAGTGGCACCAGTTTGACCTACGAGCAGTACTTC
cdr3_aa: CASGTSLTYEQYF